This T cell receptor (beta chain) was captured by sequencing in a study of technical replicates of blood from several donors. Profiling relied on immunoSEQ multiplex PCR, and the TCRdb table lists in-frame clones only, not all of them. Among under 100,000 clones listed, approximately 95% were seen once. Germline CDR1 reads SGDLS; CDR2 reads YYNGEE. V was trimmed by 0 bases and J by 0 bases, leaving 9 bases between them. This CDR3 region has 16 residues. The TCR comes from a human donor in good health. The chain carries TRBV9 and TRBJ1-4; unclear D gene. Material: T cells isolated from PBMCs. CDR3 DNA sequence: TGTGCCAGCAGCGTAGGGTCGCGGGCAACTAATGAAAAACTGTTTTTT. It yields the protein CASSVGSRATNEKLFF.